The 23 T cell receptor beta chains below were found in one sample sequenced in a study of T-cell memory formation after mild COVID-19. TCRdb re-derived calls from the 5' RACE reads in MiXCR, one entry per CDR3 protein. The sample carries approximately 300,000 distinct CDR3 sequences, around a sixth recorded once. The specimen was PBMCs or a T cell subset sorted from them (not recorded which). The source is a man younger than 30 who had mild COVID-19 (a few samples of this study predate the infection). Cell type and time point are not known.

This clonotype was detected a few times. The chain is built from TRBV10-1 and TRBJ2-7, with D perhaps matching TRBD2 (6 bases). V was shortened by 0 bases and J by 4 bases, with 13 bases between the two germline ends. In germline, CDR1 is WNHNN, CDR2 SYGVQD (reference sequence). The CDR3 totals 15 residues. The CDR3 coding sequence is TGCGCCAGCAGTGAGTCCTGGGACTCCCAATACGAGCAGTACTTC. It codes for CASSESWDSQYEQYF.

This clonotype occurred a few times. The genes are TRBV29-1 and TRBJ2-7, with 8 bases matching TRBD1. V shed 4 bases, J shed 6 bases, and the junction held 5 bases outside the gene matches. Per germline, CDR1 SQVTM and CDR2 ANQGSEA. This CDR3 is 12 amino acids long. This CDR3 reads CSVGDRGSEQYF. CDR3 sequence (DNA): TGCAGCGTTGGAGACAGGGGTTCCGAGCAGTACTTC.

The V gene is TRBV12-3 or TRBV12-4, the J gene TRBJ2-5; TRBD2 matches at 7 bases. The CDR3 runs to 16 residues. V lost 5 bases, J lost 5 bases, and 14 bases stayed unmatched. CDR3 loop: CASSPTSADPQETQYF. The CDR3 DNA is TGTGCCAGCAGTCCCACTAGCGCCGACCCCCAGGAGACCCAGTACTTC.

This clonotype has only a few counts. This rearrangement joins TRBV7-8 to TRBJ2-4; 7 bases fit TRBD1. Looked up from germline, CDR1 is SGHVS and CDR2 is FQNEAQ. Trimming cost V 3 bases and J 8 bases; bases outside gene matches: 7. The CDR3 has 14 amino acids. CDR3 in amino acids: CASSFGQAPHIQYF. The CDR3 coding sequence is TGTGCCAGCAGCTTCGGACAGGCCCCGCACATTCAGTACTTC.

This clonotype was found a few times. This chain joins TRBV6-1 and TRBJ2-1; D perhaps matches TRBD1 (6 bases). The CDR3 totals 14 residues. Germline CDR1 MNHNS, CDR2 SASEGT. Trimming took 5 bases from V and 12 from J, leaving 20 bases between them. CDR3 amino acids: CASSLGPRIQGQFF. CDR3 nucleotide sequence: TGTGCCAGCAGTCTAGGTCCCCGAATACAGGGGCAGTTCTTC.

The genes are TRBV11-2 and TRBJ1-6, with 8 bases matching TRBD1. V lost 1 base to trimming and J lost 9 bases; unmatched junction nucleotides: 11. The CDR3 extends over 17 amino acids. Germline V gene data show CDR1 as SGHAT and CDR2 as FQNNGV. CDR3 DNA: TGTGCCAGCAGCTTAGCTGCAGGGGGCGGCCTTAGTTCACCCCTCCACTTT. Protein sequence: CASSLAAGGGLSSPLHF.

V and J are TRBV20-1 and TRBJ1-1; 10 nucleotides line up with TRBD1. The CDR3 sequence is 15 residues long. Germline loops: CDR1 DFQATT, CDR2 SNEGSKA (reference sequence). Trimming at V came to 2 bases and at J to 3 bases, leaving 6 bases not matched to a gene. CDR3 coding DNA: TGCAGTGCTAGACCTCAGACAGGGGGCTACACTGAAGCTTTCTTT. This sequence encodes CSARPQTGGYTEAFF.

The genes are TRBV12-3 or TRBV12-4 and TRBJ2-1; maybe TRBD2 (6 bases). This CDR3 spans 16 amino acids. Trimming removed 5 bases at V and 4 bases at J, with 18 bases between. DNA for the CDR3: TGTGCCAGCAGTCCTACTCAGCGGGCCCCATACAATGAGCAGTTCTTC. Its protein is CASSPTQRAPYNEQFF.

This clonotype was seen a few times. The chain has TRBV4-3 and TRBJ1-6, with 7 bases aligning to TRBD1. V trimming: 0 bases; J trimming: 6 bases; junction bases outside the gene matches: 2. Germline-derived CDR1 and CDR2 are LGHNA and YSLEER. The CDR3 spans 15 residues. The DNA of the CDR3 is TGCGCCAGCAGCCAAGATGCAGGGGGTAATTCACCCCTCCACTTT. Its protein is CASSQDAGGNSPLHF.

The chain has TRBV14 and TRBJ1-6, with no clear D. The CDR3 is 16 amino acids. Germline V gene lookup returns CDR1 SGHDN and CDR2 FVKESK. V lost 1 base and J 3 bases, leaving 10 bases between the germline ends. The CDR3 DNA reads as TGTGCCAGCAGCCAAGCGCCAGCGGACTATAATTCACCCCTCCACTTT. Its protein is CASSQAPADYNSPLHF.

With regard to this clonotype: It is unclear where the CDR3 begins or ends on the DNA, so no DNA is shown, and the CDR3 is as TCRdb lists it. The chain employs TRBV7-2 and TRBJ2-7; whether TRBD1, the table's D call, matches the DNA was not checked. Per the germline V gene, CDR1 is SGHTA and CDR2 is FQGNSA. With termini counted, the CDR3 has 14 amino acids. The CDR3 loop is CASSFVFGAGEQYV.

V and J are TRBV10-1 and TRBJ1-1; TRBD1 agrees at 12 bases. The CDR3 loop spans 13 amino acids. In germline, CDR1 is WNHNN, CDR2 SYGVQD (reference sequence). V was pared by 1 base and J by 10 bases, with 1 base of the junction left unmatched. This CDR3 reads CASSELGQGAAFF. CDR3 in DNA: TGCGCCAGCAGTGAGTTGGGACAGGGGGCAGCTTTCTTT.

The J gene is TRBJ2-5, the V gene TRBV6-6; 7 bases fit TRBD1. Germline V gene data show CDR1 as MNHNY and CDR2 as SVGAGI (reference sequence). The V gene end was trimmed by 2 bases and the J gene end by 1 base; junction bases not matched to a gene: 1. CDR3 length: 14 residues. The CDR3 spells CASSYGTVQETQYF. CDR3 in DNA: TGTGCCAGCAGTTACGGGACAGTCCAAGAGACCCAGTACTTC.

The chain carries TRBV11-2 and TRBJ1-1; 7 bases are a match to TRBD1. With 6 bases clipped from V and 4 bases from J, the junction kept 5 bases outside the gene matches. The CDR3 totals 13 residues. Germline-derived CDR1 and CDR2 are SGHAT and FQNNGV. The CDR3 DNA is TGTGCCAGCAGAGGGACAGTTCGCACTGAAGCTTTCTTT. Translation: CASRGTVRTEAFF.

The rearrangement joins TRBV27 to TRBJ1-2, with D possibly matching TRBD1 (6 bases). V was clipped by 5 bases and J by 0 bases, with 16 bases between them. This CDR3 has 16 amino acids. Germline values: CDR1 MNHEY, CDR2 SMNVEV (reference sequence). This chain's CDR3 is CASSPTGPHSNYGYTF. For the CDR3, the DNA is TGTGCCAGCAGTCCCACAGGGCCGCACTCTAACTATGGCTACACCTTC.

This chain connects TRBV2 to TRBJ2-1; 11 bases align to TRBD1. Germline V lookup: CDR1 SNHLY, CDR2 FYNNEI. With V trimmed by 8 bases and J by 7 bases, 7 bases remained unmatched. There are 14 residues in the CDR3. Written as DNA, the CDR3 is TGTGCCAGCCGCTGGGACAGGGGGATTAATGAGCAGTTCTTC. Protein: CASRWDRGINEQFF.

This chain links TRBV6-5 with TRBJ2-5, with D unresolved. The CDR3 has 12 amino acids. The germline gives CDR1 MNHEY, CDR2 SVGAGI. V lost 6 bases, J lost 8 bases, and 13 bases lay in between. This chain's CDR3 is CASSLPPGTQYF. CDR3 coding DNA: TGTGCCAGCAGCCTACCCCCGGGTACCCAGTACTTC.

In its sample, this clonotype was seen a few times. The V and J genes are TRBV6-5 and TRBJ2-7; TRBD1 agrees at 8 bases. After removal of 6 bases from V and 6 bases from J, the junction contained 7 bases not matched to a gene. CDR3 length equals 13 residues. CDR1 and CDR2 (germline): MNHEY, SVGAGI. CDR3 protein: CASRRTGLSEQYV. For the CDR3, the DNA is TGTGCCAGCAGGAGGACAGGGTTGTCCGAGCAGTACGTC.

This clonotype came up once. V gene TRBV20-1 combines with J gene TRBJ2-1; 7 nucleotides agree with TRBD2. The CDR3 runs 14 residues. Germline V gene data show CDR1 as DFQATT and CDR2 as SNEGSKA (reference sequence). After removal of 6 bases from V and 4 bases from J, the junction contained 9 bases not matched to a gene. CDR3 region: CSAADQRGYNEQFF. DNA for the CDR3: TGCAGTGCCGCCGATCAGCGGGGTTACAATGAGCAGTTCTTC.

V and J are TRBV12-3 or TRBV12-4 and TRBJ2-1; 9 bases align to TRBD2. Trimming took 6 bases from V and 7 from J; bases not matched to a gene: 10. The CDR3 extends over 15 amino acids. The CDR3 coding sequence is TGTGCCAGCAGCAAACCTAGCGGGGCAAAAAATGAGCAGTTCTTC. Protein sequence: CASSKPSGAKNEQFF.

The chain links TRBV7-3 to TRBJ2-3; tentative D call: TRBD2 (6 bases). The V end was cut by 1 base, the J end by 4 bases, with 24 bases between. CDR1 is SGHTA and CDR2 is FQGTGA in the germline V gene. The CDR3 is made up of 19 amino acids. The CDR3 here is CASSLKGPLAGLGADTQYF. In DNA form, the CDR3 reads TGTGCCAGCAGCTTAAAGGGCCCACTAGCCGGATTAGGGGCAGATACGCAGTATTTT. The variable domain in full, with the rest retrieved from reference TRBV7-3 and TRBJ2-3, is GAGVSQTPSNKVTEKGKYVELRCDPISGHTALYWYRQSLGQGPEFLIYFQGTGAADDSGLPNDRFFAVRPEGSVSTLKIQRTERGDSAVYLCASSLKGPLAGLGADTQYFGPGTRLTVL.

This clonotype has only a few counts. The V gene is TRBV7-9, the J gene TRBJ1-1; no reliable D call. Trimming removed 5 bases from V and 0 bases from J, with 13 bases in between. This CDR3 is built from 15 residues. CDR1 is SEHNR and CDR2 is FQNEAQ in the germline V gene (reference sequence). The CDR3 nucleotides are TGTGCCAGCAGCCTGAGTACTGGATTGAACACTGAAGCTTTCTTT. Translating it yields CASSLSTGLNTEAFF.

This clonotype has only one observation. This chain joins TRBV6-2 or TRBV6-3 and TRBJ2-5; D is unresolved. V was pared by 0 bases and J by 5 bases, with 4 bases between. This CDR3 spans 12 amino acids. Germline assignment: CDR1 MNHEY and CDR2 SVGEGT. Here the CDR3 reads CASSYSMETQYF. As DNA, the CDR3 is TGTGCCAGCAGTTACTCCATGGAGACCCAGTACTTC.